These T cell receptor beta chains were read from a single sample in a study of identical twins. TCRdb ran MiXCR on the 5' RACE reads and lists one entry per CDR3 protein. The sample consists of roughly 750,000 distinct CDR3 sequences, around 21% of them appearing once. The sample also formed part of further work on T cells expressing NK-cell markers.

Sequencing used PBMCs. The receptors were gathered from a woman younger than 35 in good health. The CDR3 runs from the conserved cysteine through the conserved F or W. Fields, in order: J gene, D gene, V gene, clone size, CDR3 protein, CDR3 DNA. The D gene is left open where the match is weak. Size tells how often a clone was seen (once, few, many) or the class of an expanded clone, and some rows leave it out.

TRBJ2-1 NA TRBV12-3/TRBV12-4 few CASSDRVAEYNEQFF TGTGCCAGCAGTGATAGAGTAGCGGAGTACAATGAGCAGTTCTTC
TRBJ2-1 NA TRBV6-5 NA CASSYPGISYNEQFF TGTGCCAGCAGTTACCCAGGGATTTCCTACAATGAGCAGTTCTTC
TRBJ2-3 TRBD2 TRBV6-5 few CASSYRERGVTDTQYF TGTGCCAGCAGTTACCGTGAGCGGGGGGTCACAGATACGCAGTATTTT
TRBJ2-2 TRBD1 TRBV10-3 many CAISGQGGNTGELFF TGTGCCATCAGTGGACAGGGCGGGAACACCGGGGAGCTGTTTTTT
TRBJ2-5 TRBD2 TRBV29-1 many CSVGLAGGKQETQYF TGCAGCGTTGGGCTAGCGGGAGGAAAACAAGAGACCCAGTACTTC
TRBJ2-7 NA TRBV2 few CASPLSGSGSAEQYF TGTGCCAGCCCTCTCTCGGGTAGTGGGTCGGCCGAGCAGTACTTC
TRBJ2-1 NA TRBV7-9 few CASSLRDNNEQFF TGTGCCAGCAGCTTGCGGGACAACAATGAGCAGTTCTTC
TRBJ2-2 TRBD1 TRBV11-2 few CASSVKDRVGTGELFF TGTGCCAGCAGCGTAAAGGACAGGGTCGGAACCGGGGAGCTGTTTTTT
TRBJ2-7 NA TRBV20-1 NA CSAKRSSYEQYF TGCAGTGCTAAACGAAGCTCCTACGAGCAGTACTTC
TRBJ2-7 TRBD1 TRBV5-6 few CASSRRGQGAREQYF TGTGCCAGCAGCAGGAGGGGACAGGGGGCGCGGGAGCAGTACTTC
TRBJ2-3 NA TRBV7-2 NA CASSFWQGLNTQYF TGTGCCAGCAGCTTTTGGCAGGGGTTAAATACGCAGTATTTT
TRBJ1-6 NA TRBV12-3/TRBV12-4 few CASSLGGNGSPLHF TGTGCCAGCAGCCTAGGGGGGAACGGTTCACCCCTCCACTTT
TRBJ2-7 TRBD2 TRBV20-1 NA CSAFLMASGSYEQYF TGCAGTGCCTTCCTCATGGCTAGCGGATCCTACGAGCAGTACTTC
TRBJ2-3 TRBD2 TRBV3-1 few CASSHIPLAGSTDTQYF TGTGCCAGCAGCCATATTCCACTAGCGGGTAGCACAGATACGCAGTATTTT
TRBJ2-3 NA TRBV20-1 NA CSASSGLSTDTQYF TGCAGTGCCAGCAGCGGCCTCAGCACAGATACGCAGTATTTT
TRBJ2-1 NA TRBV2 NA CASSDNGVPFQSNEQFF TGTGCCAGCAGTGACAATGGGGTACCTTTCCAAAGCAATGAGCAGTTCTTC
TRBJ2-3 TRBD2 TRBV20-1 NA CSARELAGGPFPDTQYF TGCAGTGCTAGAGAGCTAGCGGGGGGGCCGTTTCCAGATACGCAGTATTTT
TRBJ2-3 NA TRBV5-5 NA CASSFTPTGRDTQYF TGTGCCAGCAGCTTCACGCCCACAGGGAGAGATACGCAGTATTTT
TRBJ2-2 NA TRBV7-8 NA CASSLVARDPTGELFF TGTGCCAGCAGCTTAGTAGCCAGGGATCCCACCGGGGAGCTGTTTTTT
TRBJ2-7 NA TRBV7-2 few CASSAETAGSGEQYF TGTGCCAGCAGCGCAGAGACGGCAGGATCGGGCGAGCAGTACTTC
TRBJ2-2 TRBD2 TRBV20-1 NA CSAPTSGANTGELFF TGCAGTGCACCAACTAGCGGGGCAAACACCGGGGAGCTGTTTTTT
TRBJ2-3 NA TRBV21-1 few CASSKAMSSPTDTQYF TGTGCCAGCAGCAAAGCGATGAGCTCCCCCACAGATACGCAGTATTTT
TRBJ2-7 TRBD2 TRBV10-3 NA CGTSREEREQYF TGTGGCACCAGCCGGGAGGAGCGGGAGCAGTACTTC
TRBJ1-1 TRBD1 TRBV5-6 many CASSLVGTGAQNTEAFF TGTGCCAGCAGCTTGGTCGGGACAGGGGCGCAGAACACTGAAGCTTTCTTT
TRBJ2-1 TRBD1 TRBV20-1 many CSARALQGSSYNEQFF TGCAGTGCTAGAGCCCTACAGGGGAGCTCCTACAATGAGCAGTTCTTC
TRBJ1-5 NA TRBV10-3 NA CAISETTGGRSQHF TGTGCCATCAGTGAGACGACGGGTGGTCGGTCCCAGCATTTT
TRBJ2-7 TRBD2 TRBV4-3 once CASSQSYSGATSYEQYF TGCGCCAGCAGCCAATCCTATAGCGGGGCGACGTCCTACGAGCAGTACTTC
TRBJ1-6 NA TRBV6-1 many CASSAYRKFNSPLHF TGTGCCAGCAGTGCGTACAGGAAGTTTAATTCACCCCTCCACTTT
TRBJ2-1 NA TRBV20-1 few CSARVDRFQFF TGCAGTGCTAGAGTAGACAGGTTCCAGTTCTTC
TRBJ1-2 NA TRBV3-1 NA CASSQVGGLRNYGYTF TGTGCCAGCAGCCAAGTCGGCGGACTGCGAAACTATGGCTACACCTTC
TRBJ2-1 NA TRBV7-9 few CASSLVLMGRLDNEQFF TGTGCCAGCAGCTTAGTTTTAATGGGGAGACTTGACAATGAGCAGTTCTTC
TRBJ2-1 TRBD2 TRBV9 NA CASSVAQLAGANEQFF TGTGCCAGCAGCGTAGCGCAACTAGCGGGAGCTAATGAGCAGTTCTTC
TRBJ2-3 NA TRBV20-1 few CSAREMLLPTDTQYF TGCAGTGCTAGAGAAATGCTGCTCCCCACAGATACGCAGTATTTT
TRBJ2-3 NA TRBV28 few CASTPGTIDTQYF TGTGCCAGCACCCCAGGGACGATAGATACGCAGTATTTT
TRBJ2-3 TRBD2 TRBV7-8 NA CASSLGWTRTDTQYF TGTGCCAGCAGCTTAGGGTGGACTAGAACAGATACGCAGTATTTT
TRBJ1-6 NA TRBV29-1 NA CSVVRGVGGSPLHF TGCAGCGTTGTAAGGGGTGTAGGGGGGTCACCCCTCCACTTT
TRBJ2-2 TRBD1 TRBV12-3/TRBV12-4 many CASSPTGGFTGELFF TGTGCCAGCAGTCCGACAGGGGGATTTACCGGGGAGCTGTTTTTT